This TCR beta chain was recovered during a study of tumor and adjacent non-tumor tissue in lung cancer. RNA was extracted from bulk tissue without any cell sorting. Three rounds of nested PCR, following a modified ARM-PCR protocol, produced the TCRbeta library. MiXCR, run by TCRdb on the multiplex PCR reads, gives a single entry per CDR3 protein. This sample carries about 82,000 distinct CDR3 sequences, about three quarters of them seen once, and the ten largest clones take 10% to 15%. Germline V gene sequence: CDR1 SNHLY, CDR2 FYNNEI. The CDR3 covers 15 residues. This chain links TRBV2 with TRBJ1-5; D could derive from TRBD1 or TRBD2 (6 bases each). The J call may be faulty, since TRBJ2-3 better matches the DNA end. This clonotype originated in a woman aged 45-59 years with non-small cell lung cancer. What was sequenced was lung tumor tissue. The CDR3 DNA follows: TGTGCCAGCAGACAGACAGGAGGGAGCAATCAGCCCCAGTATTTT. This encodes CASRQTGGSNQPQYF.